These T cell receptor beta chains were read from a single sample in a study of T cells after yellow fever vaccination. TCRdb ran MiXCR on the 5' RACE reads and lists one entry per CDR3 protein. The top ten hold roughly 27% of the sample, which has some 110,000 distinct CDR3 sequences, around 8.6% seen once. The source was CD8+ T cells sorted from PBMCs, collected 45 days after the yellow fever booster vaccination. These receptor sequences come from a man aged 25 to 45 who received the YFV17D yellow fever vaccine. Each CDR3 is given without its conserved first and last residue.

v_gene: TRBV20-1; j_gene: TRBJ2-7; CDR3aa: SARDGGTSGEGYEQY
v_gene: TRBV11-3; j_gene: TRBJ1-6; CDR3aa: ASSLGDTINSPLH
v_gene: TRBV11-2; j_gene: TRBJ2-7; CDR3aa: ASSLAGTPPYEQY
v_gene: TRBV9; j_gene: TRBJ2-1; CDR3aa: ASSSPGTPNEQF
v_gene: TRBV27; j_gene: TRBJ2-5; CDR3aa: ASSSSSMLQETQY
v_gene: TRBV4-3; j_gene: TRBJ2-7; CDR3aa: ASSQDASYEQY
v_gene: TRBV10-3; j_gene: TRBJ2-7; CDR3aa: AISEGSGVEQY
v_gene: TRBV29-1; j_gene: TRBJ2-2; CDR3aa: SAEGLAGDSGELF
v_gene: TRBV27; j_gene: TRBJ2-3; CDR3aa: ASSMADTQY
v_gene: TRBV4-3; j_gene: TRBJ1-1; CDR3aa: ASSQDGRHSYGGIEAF
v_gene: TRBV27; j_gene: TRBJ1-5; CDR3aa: ASSTPDQPQH
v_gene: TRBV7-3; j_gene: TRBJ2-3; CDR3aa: ASSLWGGDTDTQY
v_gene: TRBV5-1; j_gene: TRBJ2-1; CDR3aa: ASSLLGLVFEEYNEQF
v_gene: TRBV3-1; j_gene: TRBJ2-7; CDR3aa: ASSPLLGDTTYEQY
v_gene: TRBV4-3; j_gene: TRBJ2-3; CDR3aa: ASSLDGDTQY
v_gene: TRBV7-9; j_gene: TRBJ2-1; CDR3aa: ASSLEGNEQF
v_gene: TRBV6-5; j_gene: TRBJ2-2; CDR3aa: ASSLVAANTGELF
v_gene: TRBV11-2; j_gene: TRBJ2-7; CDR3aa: ASSFIGLAYEQY
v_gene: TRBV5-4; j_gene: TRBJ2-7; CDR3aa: ASSNQGREQY
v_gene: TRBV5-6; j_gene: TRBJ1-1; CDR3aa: ASSPGTVTEAF
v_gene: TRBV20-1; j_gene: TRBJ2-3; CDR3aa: SARDWKGAGADTQY
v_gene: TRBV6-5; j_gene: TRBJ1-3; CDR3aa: ASTTIGNTIY
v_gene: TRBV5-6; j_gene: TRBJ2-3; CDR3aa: ASSSWRPSTDTQY
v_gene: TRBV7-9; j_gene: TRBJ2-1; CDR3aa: ASSLGGSYNEQF
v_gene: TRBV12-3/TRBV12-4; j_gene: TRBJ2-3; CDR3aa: ASTLGTSGILGDTQY
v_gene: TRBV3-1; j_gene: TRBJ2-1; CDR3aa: ASSPGTKDNEQF
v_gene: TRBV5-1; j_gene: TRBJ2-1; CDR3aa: ASSFELAPHEQF
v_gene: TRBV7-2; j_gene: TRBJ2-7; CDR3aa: ASSSFSGSKPYEQY
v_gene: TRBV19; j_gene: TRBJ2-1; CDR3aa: ASSTGTALNEQF
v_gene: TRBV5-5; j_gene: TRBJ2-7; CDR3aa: ASSFGPSGSYEQY
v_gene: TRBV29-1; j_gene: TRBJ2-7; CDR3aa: SVVRSHEQY
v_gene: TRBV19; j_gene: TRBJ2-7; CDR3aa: ASSTTGLSYEQY
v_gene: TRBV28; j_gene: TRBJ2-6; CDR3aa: ASRYGANVLT
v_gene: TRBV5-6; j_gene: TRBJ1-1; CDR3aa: ASSVMGDTEAF
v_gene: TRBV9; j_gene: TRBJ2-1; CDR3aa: ASSGDPSKSSYNEQF
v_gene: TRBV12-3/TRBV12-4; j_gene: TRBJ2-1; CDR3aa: ASMQRDYNEQF
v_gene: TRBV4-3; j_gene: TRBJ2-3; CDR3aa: ASSQEVSREFPADTQY
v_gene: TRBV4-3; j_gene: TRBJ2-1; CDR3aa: ASSQKETIHNEQF
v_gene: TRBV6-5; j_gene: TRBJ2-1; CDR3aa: ASGLAHDNEQF
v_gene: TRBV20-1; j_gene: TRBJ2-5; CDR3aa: SADTSGQETQY
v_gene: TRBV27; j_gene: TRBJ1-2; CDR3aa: ASSLLGTGNGYT
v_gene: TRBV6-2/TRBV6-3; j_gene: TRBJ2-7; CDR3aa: ASGGRTYEQY
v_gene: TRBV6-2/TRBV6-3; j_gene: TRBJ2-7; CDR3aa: ASRWENEQY
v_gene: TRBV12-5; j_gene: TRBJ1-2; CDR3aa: ASGPPLRGHGYT
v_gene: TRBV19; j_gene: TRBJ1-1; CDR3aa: ASSTQAWGGTEAF
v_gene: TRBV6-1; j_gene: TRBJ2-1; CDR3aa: ASSDGQRQRDEQF
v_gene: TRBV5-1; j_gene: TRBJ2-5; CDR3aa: ASRKRGQETQY
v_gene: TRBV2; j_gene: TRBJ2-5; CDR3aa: ASPIGTGKETQY
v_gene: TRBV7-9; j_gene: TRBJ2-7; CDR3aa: ASSSKTGRYEQY
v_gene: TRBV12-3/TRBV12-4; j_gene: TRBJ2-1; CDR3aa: ASSYGEQF
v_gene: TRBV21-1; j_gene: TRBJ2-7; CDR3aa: ASNEKGNVSEQY
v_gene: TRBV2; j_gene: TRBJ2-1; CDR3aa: ASSPLAGGGDEQF
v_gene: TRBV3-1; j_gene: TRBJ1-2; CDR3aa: ASSPVGGNPVYGYT
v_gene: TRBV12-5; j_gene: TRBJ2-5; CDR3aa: ASGLVPGPQETQY
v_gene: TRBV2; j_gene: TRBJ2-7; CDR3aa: ASSLDRGRIEQY